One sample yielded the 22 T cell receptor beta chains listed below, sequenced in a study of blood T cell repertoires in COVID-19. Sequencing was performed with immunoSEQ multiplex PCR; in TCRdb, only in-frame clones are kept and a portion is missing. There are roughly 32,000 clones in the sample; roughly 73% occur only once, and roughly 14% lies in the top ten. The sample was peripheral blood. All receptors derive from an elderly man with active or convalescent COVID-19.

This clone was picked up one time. The CDR3 loop is CSVSKAGRPGNTIYF. As DNA, the CDR3 is TGCAGCGTGAGTAAAGCGGGACGACCTGGAAACACCATATATTTT. V is TRBV29-1 and J is TRBJ1-3; tentative D call: TRBD1 (5 bases). The V gene's germline CDR1 is SQVTM and CDR2 ANQGSEA. This CDR3 is 15 amino acids long. Trimming pared 6 bases from V and 2 bases from J, leaving 17 bases between.

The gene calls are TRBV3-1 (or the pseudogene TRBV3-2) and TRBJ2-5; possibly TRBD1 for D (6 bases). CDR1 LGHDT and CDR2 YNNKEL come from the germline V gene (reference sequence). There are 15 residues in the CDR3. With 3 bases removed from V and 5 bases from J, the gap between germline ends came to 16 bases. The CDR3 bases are TGTGCCAGCAGCCAGGGGGCGAAAAGAGAGGAGACCCAGTACTTC. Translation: CASSQGAKREETQYF.

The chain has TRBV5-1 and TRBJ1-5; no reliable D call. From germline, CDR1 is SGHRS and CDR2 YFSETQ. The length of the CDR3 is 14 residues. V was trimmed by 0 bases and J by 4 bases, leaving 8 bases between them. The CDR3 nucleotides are TGCGCCAGCAGCTTGGCTGGGCAGAATCAGCCCCAGCATTTT. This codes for CASSLAGQNQPQHF.

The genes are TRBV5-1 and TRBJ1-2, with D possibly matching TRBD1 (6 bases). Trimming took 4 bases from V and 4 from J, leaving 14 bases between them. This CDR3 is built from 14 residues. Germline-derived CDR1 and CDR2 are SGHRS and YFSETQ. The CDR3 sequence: CASSGSGTPYGYTF. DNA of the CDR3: TGCGCCAGCAGCGGATCCGGGACACCCTATGGCTACACCTTC.

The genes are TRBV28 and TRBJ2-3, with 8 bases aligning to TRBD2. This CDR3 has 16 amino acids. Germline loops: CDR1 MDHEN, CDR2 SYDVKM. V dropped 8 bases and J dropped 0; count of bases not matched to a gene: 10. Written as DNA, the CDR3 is TGTGCCAGCGGGGGAACTAGCGGCTCTAGCACAGATACGCAGTATTTT. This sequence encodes CASGGTSGSSTDTQYF.

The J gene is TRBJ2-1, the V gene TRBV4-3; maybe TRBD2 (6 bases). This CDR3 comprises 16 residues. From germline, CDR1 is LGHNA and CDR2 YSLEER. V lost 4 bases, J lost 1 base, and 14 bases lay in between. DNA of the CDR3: TGCGCCAGCAGCCGCAACCCTAGCGCATCCTACAATGAGCAGTTCTTC. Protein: CASSRNPSASYNEQFF.

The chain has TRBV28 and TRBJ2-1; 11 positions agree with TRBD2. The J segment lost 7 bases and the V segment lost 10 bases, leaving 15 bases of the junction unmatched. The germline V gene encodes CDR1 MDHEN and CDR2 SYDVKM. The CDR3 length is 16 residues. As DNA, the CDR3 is TGTGCCACCATCCCGACTAGCGGGATTGGGGTAAATGAGCAGTTCTTC. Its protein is CATIPTSGIGVNEQFF. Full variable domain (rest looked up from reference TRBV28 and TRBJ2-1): DVKVTQSSRYLVKRTGEKVFLECVQDMDHENMFWYRQDPGLGLRLIYFSYDVKMKEKGDIPEGYSVSREKKERFSLILESASTNQTSMYLCATIPTSGIGVNEQFFGPGTRLTVL.

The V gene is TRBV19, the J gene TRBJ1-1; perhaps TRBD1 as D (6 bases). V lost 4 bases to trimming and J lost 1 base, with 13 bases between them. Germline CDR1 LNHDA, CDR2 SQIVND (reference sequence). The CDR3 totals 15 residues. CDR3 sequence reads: CASSKRTEKNTEAFF. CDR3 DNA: TGTGCCAGTAGTAAACGGACAGAGAAGAACACTGAAGCTTTCTTT.

CDR3 nucleotide sequence: TGTGCCAGCTCACCACCCAGCGGTGCCTCCTACGAGCAGTACTTC. This codes for CASSPPSGASYEQYF. The chain carries TRBV18 and TRBJ2-7; D perhaps matches TRBD2 (5 bases). This CDR3 is 15 amino acids long. Germline assignment: CDR1 KGHSH and CDR2 LQKENI. Trimming pared 0 bases from V and 0 bases from J, leaving 9 bases between.

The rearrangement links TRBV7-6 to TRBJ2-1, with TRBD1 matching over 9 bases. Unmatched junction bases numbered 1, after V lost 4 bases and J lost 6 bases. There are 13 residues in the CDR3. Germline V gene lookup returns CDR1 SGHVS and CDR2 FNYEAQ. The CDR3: CASSWDRANEQFF. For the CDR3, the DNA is TGTGCCAGCAGCTGGGACAGGGCCAATGAGCAGTTCTTC. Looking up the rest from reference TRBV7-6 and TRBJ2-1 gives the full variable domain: GAGVSQSPRYKVTKRGQDVALRCDPISGHVSLYWYRQALGQGPEFLTYFNYEAQQDKSGLPNDRFSAERPEGSISTLTIQRTEQRDSAMYRCASSWDRANEQFFGPGTRLTVL.

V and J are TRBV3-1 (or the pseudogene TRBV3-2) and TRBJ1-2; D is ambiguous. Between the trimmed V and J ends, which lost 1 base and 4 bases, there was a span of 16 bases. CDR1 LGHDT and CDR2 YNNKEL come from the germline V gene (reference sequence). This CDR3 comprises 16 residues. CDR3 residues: CASSQAGGLDPYGYTF. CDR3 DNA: TGTGCCAGCAGCCAAGCCGGAGGACTAGACCCCTATGGCTACACCTTC.

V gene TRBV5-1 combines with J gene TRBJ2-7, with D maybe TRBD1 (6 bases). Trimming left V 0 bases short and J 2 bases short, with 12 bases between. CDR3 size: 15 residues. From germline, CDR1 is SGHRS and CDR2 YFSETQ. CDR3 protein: CASSLDRTAAYEQYF. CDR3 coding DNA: TGCGCCAGCAGCTTGGACCGGACAGCCGCCTACGAGCAGTACTTC.

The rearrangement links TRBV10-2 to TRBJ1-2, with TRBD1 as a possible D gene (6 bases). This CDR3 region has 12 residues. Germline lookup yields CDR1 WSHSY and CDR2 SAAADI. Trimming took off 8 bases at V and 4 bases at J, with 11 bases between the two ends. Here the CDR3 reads CASGKQGYGYTF. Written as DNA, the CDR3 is TGCGCCAGCGGAAAACAGGGCTATGGCTACACCTTC.

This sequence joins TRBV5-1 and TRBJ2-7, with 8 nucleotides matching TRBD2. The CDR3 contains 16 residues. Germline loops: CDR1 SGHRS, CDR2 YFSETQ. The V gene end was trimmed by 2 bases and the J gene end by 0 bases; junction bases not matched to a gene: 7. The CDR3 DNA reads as TGCGCCAGCAGCTTAGCGGGAGCGAACTCCTCCTACGAGCAGTACTTC. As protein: CASSLAGANSSYEQYF.

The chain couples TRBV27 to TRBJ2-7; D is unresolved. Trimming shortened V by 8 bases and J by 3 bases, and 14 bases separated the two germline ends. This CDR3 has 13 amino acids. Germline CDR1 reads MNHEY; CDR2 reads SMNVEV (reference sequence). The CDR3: CASGLGSLYEQYF. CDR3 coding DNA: TGTGCCAGCGGTCTAGGATCTCTCTACGAGCAGTACTTC.

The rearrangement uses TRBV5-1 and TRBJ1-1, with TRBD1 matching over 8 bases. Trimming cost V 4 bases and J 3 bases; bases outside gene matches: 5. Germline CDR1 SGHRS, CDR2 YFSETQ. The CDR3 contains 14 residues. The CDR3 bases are TGCGCCAGCAGCCACCCGACAGGGGACACTGAAGCTTTCTTT. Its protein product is CASSHPTGDTEAFF.

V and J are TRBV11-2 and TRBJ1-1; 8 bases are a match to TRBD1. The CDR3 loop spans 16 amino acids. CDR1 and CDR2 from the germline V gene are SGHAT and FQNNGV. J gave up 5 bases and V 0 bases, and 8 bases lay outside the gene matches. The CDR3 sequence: CASSLESGRGRTEAFF. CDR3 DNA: TGTGCCAGCAGCTTAGAATCGGGCAGGGGGCGAACTGAAGCTTTCTTT. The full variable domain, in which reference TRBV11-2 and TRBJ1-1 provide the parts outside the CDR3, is EAGVAQSPRYKIIEKRQSVAFWCNPISGHATLYWYQQILGQGPKLLIQFQNNGVVDDSQLPKDRFSAERLKGVDSTLKIQPAKLEDSAVYLCASSLESGRGRTEAFFGQGTRLTVV.

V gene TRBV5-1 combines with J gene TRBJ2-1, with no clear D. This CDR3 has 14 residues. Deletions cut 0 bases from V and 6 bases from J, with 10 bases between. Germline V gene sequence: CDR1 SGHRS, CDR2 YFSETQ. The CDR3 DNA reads TGCGCCAGCAGCTTGGGTCCTTCGGGCAATGAGCAGTTCTTC. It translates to CASSLGPSGNEQFF.

The CDR3 protein is CASSLLRPGGEQFF. CDR3 DNA: TGTGCCAGCAGTTTATTGAGGCCAGGAGGTGAGCAGTTCTTC. This chain uses TRBV27 with TRBJ2-1; D perhaps matches TRBD2 (5 bases). Germline V CDR1 and CDR2: MNHEY, SMNVEV (reference sequence). With 1 base removed from V and 9 bases from J, the gap between germline ends came to 13 bases. The CDR3 loop spans 14 amino acids.

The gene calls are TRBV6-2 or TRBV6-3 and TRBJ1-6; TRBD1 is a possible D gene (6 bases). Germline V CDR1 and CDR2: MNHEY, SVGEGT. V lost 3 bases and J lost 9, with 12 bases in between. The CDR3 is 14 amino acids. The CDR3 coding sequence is TGTGCCAGCAGTTATAGACCCAGGGGTTCACCCCTCCACTTT. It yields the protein CASSYRPRGSPLHF.

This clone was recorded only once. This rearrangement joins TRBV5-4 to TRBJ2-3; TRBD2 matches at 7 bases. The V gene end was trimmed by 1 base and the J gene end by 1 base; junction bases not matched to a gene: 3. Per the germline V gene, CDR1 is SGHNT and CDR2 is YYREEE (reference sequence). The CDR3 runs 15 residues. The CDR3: CASSLPGGGTDTQYF. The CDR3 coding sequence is TGTGCCAGCAGCTTGCCGGGAGGCGGCACAGATACGCAGTATTTT.

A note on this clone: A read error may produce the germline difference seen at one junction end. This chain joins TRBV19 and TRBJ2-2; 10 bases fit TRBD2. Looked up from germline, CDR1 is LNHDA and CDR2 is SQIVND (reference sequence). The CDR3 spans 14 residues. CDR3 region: CASRIAGGTGELFF. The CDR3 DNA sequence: TGTGCCAGTAGGATAGCGGGAGGCACCGGGGAGCTGTTTTTT.